These T cell receptor beta chains were read from a single sample in a study of T cells in Graves' hyperthyroidism and ophthalmopathy. A single record per CDR3 protein comes from TCRdb applying MiXCR to the multiplex PCR reads. The sample includes a few hundred thousand distinct CDR3 sequences, more than 15% seen only once; the top ten take roughly 6.6%. Source material: blood. These receptors originate from a woman in her twenties or thirties with Graves' hyperthyroidism. Both conserved end residues are part of each CDR3. Each record gives: clone size, J gene, D gene, CDR3 length, V gene, CDR3 protein, CDR3 DNA. D genes are given only for firm matches. Some rows mark clone size as missing; the rest say once, few, many or name a class of expanded clone.

clone size: many; J gene: TRBJ1-2; D gene: TRBD1; CDR3 length: 14; V gene: TRBV7-2; CDR3 protein: CASSLAGQNYGYTF; CDR3 DNA: TGTGCCAGCAGCTTAGCGGGACAGAACTATGGCTACACCTTC
clone size: -; J gene: TRBJ2-5; D gene: TRBD2; CDR3 length: 14; V gene: TRBV20-1; CDR3 protein: CSARGPGGGETQYF; CDR3 DNA: TGCAGTGCTAGGGGGCCGGGAGGGGGGGAGACCCAGTACTTC
clone size: -; J gene: TRBJ2-7; D gene: TRBD2; CDR3 length: 15; V gene: TRBV5-4; CDR3 protein: CASSLGGLGSLEQYF; CDR3 DNA: TGTGCCAGCAGCCTGGGAGGACTAGGATCCCTCGAGCAGTACTTC
clone size: many; J gene: TRBJ2-3; D gene: TRBD2; CDR3 length: 15; V gene: TRBV29-1; CDR3 protein: CSVARLAEGPDTQYF; CDR3 DNA: TGCAGCGTGGCCAGACTAGCGGAGGGCCCAGATACGCAGTATTTT
clone size: many; J gene: TRBJ2-3; D gene: TRBD2; CDR3 length: 16; V gene: TRBV28; CDR3 protein: CASSSSRREGLDTQYF; CDR3 DNA: TGTGCCAGCAGCTCCTCTCGGCGGGAGGGCCTAGATACGCAGTATTTT
clone size: few; J gene: TRBJ1-1; D gene: -; CDR3 length: 13; V gene: TRBV27; CDR3 protein: CASSVRVNTEAFF; CDR3 DNA: TGTGCCAGCAGTGTCAGAGTGAACACTGAAGCTTTCTTT
clone size: many; J gene: TRBJ1-1; D gene: -; CDR3 length: 16; V gene: TRBV11-2; CDR3 protein: CASSILFGASGTEAFF; CDR3 DNA: TGTGCCAGCAGCATCCTCTTCGGGGCCTCGGGGACTGAAGCTTTCTTT
clone size: -; J gene: TRBJ2-1; D gene: TRBD2; CDR3 length: 15; V gene: TRBV10-2; CDR3 protein: CASRVAGASGNEQFF; CDR3 DNA: TGCGCCAGCAGGGTAGCGGGAGCGTCGGGCAATGAGCAGTTCTTC
clone size: many; J gene: TRBJ2-4; D gene: -; CDR3 length: 13; V gene: TRBV28; CDR3 protein: CASSSGGSGIQYF; CDR3 DNA: TGTGCCAGCAGTTCCGGTGGATCGGGCATTCAGTACTTC
clone size: many; J gene: TRBJ2-2; D gene: -; CDR3 length: 16; V gene: TRBV6-1; CDR3 protein: CASKGVGTSNTGELFF; CDR3 DNA: TGTGCCAGCAAGGGGGTTGGGACCTCGAACACCGGGGAGCTGTTTTTT
clone size: few; J gene: TRBJ2-4; D gene: -; CDR3 length: 14; V gene: TRBV2; CDR3 protein: CASSEALQGTIQYF; CDR3 DNA: TGTGCCAGCAGTGAAGCACTACAGGGTACCATTCAGTACTTC
clone size: many; J gene: TRBJ2-7; D gene: TRBD1; CDR3 length: 15; V gene: TRBV6-1; CDR3 protein: CASSEGQGAGYEQYF; CDR3 DNA: TGTGCCAGCAGTGAAGGACAGGGGGCGGGCTACGAGCAGTACTTC
clone size: -; J gene: TRBJ2-1; D gene: TRBD2; CDR3 length: 16; V gene: TRBV19; CDR3 protein: CASSISSGTNYNEQFF; CDR3 DNA: TGTGCCAGTAGTATCTCTAGCGGGACAAACTACAATGAGCAGTTCTTC
clone size: -; J gene: TRBJ2-3; D gene: TRBD2; CDR3 length: 15; V gene: TRBV2; CDR3 protein: CASRARLAGTDTQYF; CDR3 DNA: TGTGCCAGCAGGGCAAGACTAGCGGGAACAGATACGCAGTATTTT
clone size: many; J gene: TRBJ2-7; D gene: -; CDR3 length: 14; V gene: TRBV6-1; CDR3 protein: CASSPGLNFYEQYF; CDR3 DNA: TGTGCCAGCAGTCCGGGACTGAACTTCTACGAGCAGTACTTC
clone size: many; J gene: TRBJ2-1; D gene: -; CDR3 length: 13; V gene: TRBV2; CDR3 protein: CASRATGYNEQFF; CDR3 DNA: TGTGCCAGCAGAGCGACAGGATATAATGAGCAGTTCTTC
clone size: -; J gene: TRBJ2-2; D gene: -; CDR3 length: 17; V gene: TRBV5-5; CDR3 protein: CASSRPTGTTNTGELFF; CDR3 DNA: TGTGCCAGCAGCCGACCGACCGGGACAACGAACACCGGGGAGCTGTTTTTT
clone size: many; J gene: TRBJ2-6; D gene: TRBD1; CDR3 length: 19; V gene: TRBV7-3; CDR3 protein: CASSLTRRTGDSGANVLTF; CDR3 DNA: TGTGCCAGCAGCTTAACGCGCCGGACAGGGGACTCTGGGGCCAACGTCCTGACTTTC
clone size: many; J gene: TRBJ2-7; D gene: -; CDR3 length: 12; V gene: TRBV30; CDR3 protein: CAWSDSYYEQYF; CDR3 DNA: TGTGCCTGGAGTGATAGTTACTACGAGCAGTACTTC
clone size: many; J gene: TRBJ2-7; D gene: -; CDR3 length: 15; V gene: TRBV20-1; CDR3 protein: CSARDRRLGLYEQYF; CDR3 DNA: TGCAGTGCTAGAGATCGGAGATTGGGGCTTTACGAGCAGTACTTC
clone size: -; J gene: TRBJ1-5; D gene: TRBD1; CDR3 length: 15; V gene: TRBV10-3; CDR3 protein: CATGVQDRGLQPQHF; CDR3 DNA: TGTGCCACCGGGGTCCAGGACAGGGGGCTTCAGCCCCAGCATTTT
clone size: many; J gene: TRBJ2-3; D gene: -; CDR3 length: 17; V gene: TRBV7-2; CDR3 protein: CASSPGIGGASTDTQYF; CDR3 DNA: TGTGCCAGCAGCCCCGGAATTGGCGGTGCTAGCACAGATACGCAGTATTTT
clone size: many; J gene: TRBJ2-2; D gene: -; CDR3 length: 13; V gene: TRBV30; CDR3 protein: CAWSVADSGELFF; CDR3 DNA: TGTGCCTGGAGTGTGGCCGATTCCGGGGAGCTGTTTTTT
clone size: -; J gene: TRBJ2-7; D gene: -; CDR3 length: 17; V gene: TRBV7-6; CDR3 protein: CASSFRGEDPSFYEQYF; CDR3 DNA: TGTGCCAGCAGCTTCAGGGGAGAGGATCCTAGCTTCTACGAGCAGTACTTC
clone size: -; J gene: TRBJ2-7; D gene: TRBD1; CDR3 length: 15; V gene: TRBV3-1; CDR3 protein: CASGQGGQGSLEQYF; CDR3 DNA: TGTGCCAGCGGCCAAGGGGGACAGGGATCGTTGGAGCAGTACTTC
clone size: many; J gene: TRBJ2-3; D gene: TRBD2; CDR3 length: 16; V gene: TRBV9; CDR3 protein: CASSVGSSGTRDTQYF; CDR3 DNA: TGTGCCAGCAGCGTAGGTTCTAGCGGGACGAGGGATACGCAGTATTTT
clone size: many; J gene: TRBJ2-3; D gene: TRBD2; CDR3 length: 13; V gene: TRBV11-2; CDR3 protein: CASLSGNTDTQYF; CDR3 DNA: TGTGCCAGTCTTAGCGGGAACACAGATACGCAGTATTTT
clone size: few; J gene: TRBJ2-1; D gene: TRBD1; CDR3 length: 16; V gene: TRBV11-1; CDR3 protein: CASSRLRDRVPNEQFF; CDR3 DNA: TGTGCCAGCAGCCGACTCCGGGACAGGGTTCCCAATGAGCAGTTCTTC
clone size: -; J gene: TRBJ2-1; D gene: -; CDR3 length: 13; V gene: TRBV7-9; CDR3 protein: CASEPGTYNEQFF; CDR3 DNA: TGTGCCAGCGAACCCGGGACTTACAATGAGCAGTTCTTC
clone size: once; J gene: TRBJ2-1; D gene: TRBD2; CDR3 length: 15; V gene: TRBV7-3; CDR3 protein: CASSDSSGEYDEQFF; CDR3 DNA: TGTGCCAGCAGCGACTCTAGCGGGGAATACGATGAGCAGTTCTTC
clone size: -; J gene: TRBJ2-7; D gene: -; CDR3 length: 15; V gene: TRBV15; CDR3 protein: CATRSNLPGQLEQYF; CDR3 DNA: TGTGCCACCAGGTCGAACCTCCCCGGGCAGCTCGAGCAGTACTTC
clone size: few; J gene: TRBJ1-3; D gene: TRBD1; CDR3 length: 19; V gene: TRBV12-5; CDR3 protein: CASGLRLGTDEFSGNTIYF; CDR3 DNA: TGTGCTAGTGGTTTAAGGCTGGGGACAGACGAATTCTCTGGAAACACCATATATTTT
clone size: few; J gene: TRBJ2-7; D gene: TRBD1; CDR3 length: 15; V gene: TRBV19; CDR3 protein: CASSTQGGAEREQYF; CDR3 DNA: TGTGCCAGTAGTACCCAAGGGGGCGCCGAGAGGGAGCAGTACTTC
clone size: many; J gene: TRBJ2-2; D gene: -; CDR3 length: 13; V gene: TRBV20-1; CDR3 protein: CSAGWTYTGELFF; CDR3 DNA: TGCAGTGCCGGGTGGACCTACACCGGGGAGCTGTTTTTT
clone size: -; J gene: TRBJ2-5; D gene: -; CDR3 length: 15; V gene: TRBV15; CDR3 protein: CATSRGPGEQETQYF; CDR3 DNA: TGTGCCACCAGCAGAGGGCCGGGTGAACAAGAGACCCAGTACTTC
clone size: many; J gene: TRBJ2-7; D gene: -; CDR3 length: 14; V gene: TRBV12-3/TRBV12-4; CDR3 protein: CASSLYRQNYEQYF; CDR3 DNA: TGTGCCAGCAGTTTATATCGACAAAACTACGAGCAGTACTTC
clone size: -; J gene: TRBJ2-3; D gene: TRBD2; CDR3 length: 15; V gene: TRBV7-9; CDR3 protein: CASSLDPLATDTQYF; CDR3 DNA: TGTGCCAGCAGCTTAGACCCACTAGCGACAGATACGCAGTATTTT
clone size: few; J gene: TRBJ2-7; D gene: -; CDR3 length: 15; V gene: TRBV10-3; CDR3 protein: CAISDSKAATYEQYF; CDR3 DNA: TGTGCCATCAGTGATAGTAAAGCGGCAACCTACGAGCAGTACTTC
clone size: many; J gene: TRBJ2-1; D gene: -; CDR3 length: 15; V gene: TRBV25-1; CDR3 protein: CASSPLGSYYNEQFF; CDR3 DNA: TGTGCCAGCAGTCCACTGGGTAGCTACTACAATGAGCAGTTCTTC
clone size: many; J gene: TRBJ2-2; D gene: -; CDR3 length: 16; V gene: TRBV12-3/TRBV12-4; CDR3 protein: CASSSYRDQNTGELFF; CDR3 DNA: TGTGCCAGCAGTAGCTACCGGGACCAAAACACCGGGGAGCTGTTTTTT
clone size: many; J gene: TRBJ1-1; D gene: -; CDR3 length: 14; V gene: TRBV5-1; CDR3 protein: CASSLDFSDTEAFF; CDR3 DNA: TGCGCCAGCAGCTTGGATTTCTCGGACACTGAAGCTTTCTTT
clone size: many; J gene: TRBJ2-7; D gene: TRBD2; CDR3 length: 18; V gene: TRBV28; CDR3 protein: CASYPDVGLAGGNYEQYF; CDR3 DNA: TGTGCCAGTTACCCAGACGTTGGGCTAGCGGGAGGGAACTACGAGCAGTACTTC
clone size: once; J gene: TRBJ2-1; D gene: TRBD2; CDR3 length: 16; V gene: TRBV20-1; CDR3 protein: CSARRGGLAGANEQFF; CDR3 DNA: TGCAGTGCTAGAAGGGGGGGACTAGCGGGGGCTAATGAGCAGTTCTTC
clone size: many; J gene: TRBJ2-1; D gene: -; CDR3 length: 20; V gene: TRBV12-3/TRBV12-4; CDR3 protein: CASSLRRVGGIGSGDEGQFF; CDR3 DNA: TGTGCCAGCAGTTTAAGGCGGGTCGGCGGGATCGGGAGTGGGGATGAAGGGCAGTTCTTC
clone size: -; J gene: TRBJ2-2; D gene: -; CDR3 length: 14; V gene: TRBV15; CDR3 protein: CATKVGANTGELFF; CDR3 DNA: TGTGCCACCAAAGTCGGGGCGAACACCGGGGAGCTGTTTTTT
clone size: -; J gene: TRBJ1-5; D gene: TRBD1; CDR3 length: 15; V gene: TRBV19; CDR3 protein: CASSPRQGGRQPQHF; CDR3 DNA: TGTGCCAGTAGCCCCCGACAGGGAGGGCGTCAGCCCCAGCATTTT
clone size: many; J gene: TRBJ1-1; D gene: -; CDR3 length: 14; V gene: TRBV12-3/TRBV12-4; CDR3 protein: CASSFLGTNTEAFF; CDR3 DNA: TGTGCCAGCAGTTTTTTAGGGACGAACACTGAAGCTTTCTTT
clone size: few; J gene: TRBJ1-1; D gene: -; CDR3 length: 16; V gene: TRBV6-1; CDR3 protein: CASSRQGAMANTEAFF; CDR3 DNA: TGTGCCAGCAGTAGGCAAGGGGCGATGGCGAACACTGAAGCTTTCTTT
clone size: many; J gene: TRBJ1-1; D gene: TRBD1; CDR3 length: 13; V gene: TRBV2; CDR3 protein: CASSGQGINEAFF; CDR3 DNA: TGTGCCAGCAGCGGACAGGGGATTAATGAAGCTTTCTTT
clone size: -; J gene: TRBJ1-2; D gene: -; CDR3 length: 12; V gene: TRBV7-9; CDR3 protein: CASSKGQYGYTF; CDR3 DNA: TGTGCCAGCAGCAAAGGGCAGTATGGCTACACCTTC
clone size: -; J gene: TRBJ2-2; D gene: TRBD2; CDR3 length: 14; V gene: TRBV19; CDR3 protein: CASSISGRPGELFF; CDR3 DNA: TGTGCCAGTAGTATCAGCGGGAGGCCCGGGGAGCTGTTTTTT
clone size: -; J gene: TRBJ1-6; D gene: -; CDR3 length: 14; V gene: TRBV20-1; CDR3 protein: CSASLAEGSSPLHF; CDR3 DNA: TGCAGTGCTTCCCTGGCGGAAGGCAGTTCACCCCTCCACTTT
clone size: many; J gene: TRBJ1-3; D gene: -; CDR3 length: 12; V gene: TRBV5-6; CDR3 protein: CASSFGGNTIYF; CDR3 DNA: TGTGCCAGCAGCTTCGGGGGAAACACCATATATTTT
clone size: few; J gene: TRBJ1-5; D gene: -; CDR3 length: 13; V gene: TRBV6-2/TRBV6-3; CDR3 protein: CASSPSTNQPQHF; CDR3 DNA: TGTGCCAGCAGTCCATCAACTAATCAGCCCCAGCATTTT
clone size: few; J gene: TRBJ2-2; D gene: -; CDR3 length: 15; V gene: TRBV6-4; CDR3 protein: CASSDGRSNTGELFF; CDR3 DNA: TGTGCCAGCAGTGACGGACGATCGAACACCGGGGAGCTGTTTTTT